This entry lists 28 T cell receptor beta chains sequenced from one sample in a study of T cells in Graves' hyperthyroidism and ophthalmopathy. Authors of the study amplified TCR beta CDR3 regions from RNA transcripts. The HTBI primer set drove a first-round RT-PCR of the TCR CDR3. Each CDR3 protein is one row after TCRdb ran MiXCR on the multiplex PCR reads. Of roughly 300,000 distinct CDR3 sequences listed, roughly 14% are singletons. Sequencing was carried out using blood. The source is a woman in her twenties or thirties with Graves' hyperthyroidism.

This clonotype came up many times. This chain uses TRBV11-2 with TRBJ2-6; 11 bases agree with TRBD1. This CDR3 is 20 amino acids long. Germline V gene data show CDR1 as SGHAT and CDR2 as FQNNGV. Losses at the gene ends were 4 bases for V and 1 base for J; bases not matched to a gene: 12. The CDR3 sequence is CASSSPRTGGAFSGANVLTF. CDR3 coding DNA: TGTGCCAGCAGCTCTCCCCGGACAGGGGGCGCCTTTTCTGGGGCCAACGTCCTGACTTTC.

The V call is TRBV15, the J call TRBJ2-7; 7 bases match TRBD2. The CDR3 is 17 amino acids. From germline, CDR1 is LNHNV and CDR2 YYDKDF (reference sequence). Losses at the gene ends were 2 bases for V and 0 bases for J; bases not matched to a gene: 10. The chain's CDR3 is CATSRHPSRGTSYEQYF. As DNA, the CDR3 is TGTGCCACCAGCAGACACCCCTCGCGGGGGACCTCCTACGAGCAGTACTTC. Looking up the rest from reference TRBV15 and TRBJ2-7 gives the full variable domain: DAMVIQNPRYQVTQFGKPVTLSCSQTLNHNVMYWYQQKSSQAPKLLFHYYDKDFNNEADTPDNFQSRRPNTSFCFLDIRSPGLGDTAMYLCATSRHPSRGTSYEQYFGPGTRLTVT.

This clonotype has ten or more counts. The chain uses TRBV12-3 or TRBV12-4 and TRBJ1-1; D is uncertain. The CDR3 sequence is 15 residues long. Trimming left V 6 bases short and J 1 base short, with 15 bases between. The CDR3 DNA reads TGTGCCAGCAGCTACCTCGGCTCCGCGAACACTGAAGCTTTCTTT. Amino acids: CASSYLGSANTEAFF.

This clonotype was counted only a few times. The chain employs TRBV7-9 and TRBJ2-7; D is uncertain. This CDR3 is 15 amino acids long. Germline assignment: CDR1 SEHNR and CDR2 FQNEAQ (reference sequence). Trimming shortened V by 4 bases and J by 3 bases, and 16 bases separated the two germline ends. CDR3: CASSSGNALNYEQYF. In DNA, the CDR3 is TGTGCCAGCAGCTCGGGCAACGCCCTCAACTACGAGCAGTACTTC.

This clonotype was seen repeatedly, ten times or more. This chain uses TRBV12-3 or TRBV12-4 with TRBJ1-5, with 9 bases aligning to TRBD1. The junction had 6 bases not matched to a gene; V was cut back by 2 bases and J by 1 base. This CDR3 has 17 residues. In nucleotides, the CDR3 is TGTGCCAGCAGTTTACCAGGGACAGGGATAAGCAATCAGCCCCAGCATTTT. Protein: CASSLPGTGISNQPQHF.

The chain recombines TRBV6-8 with TRBJ1-2, with 7 bases that match TRBD1. Germline V gene data show CDR1 as MNHGY and CDR2 as SAAAGT. The CDR3 loop spans 14 amino acids. The J segment lost 6 bases and the V segment lost 4 bases, leaving 8 bases of the junction unmatched. CDR3 sequence: CASSSETGTDGYTF. As DNA, the CDR3 is TGTGCCAGCAGTTCCGAGACAGGGACGGATGGCTACACCTTC.

This clonotype occurred many times. The chain has TRBV12-3 or TRBV12-4 and TRBJ2-2; 7 bases are a match to TRBD1. The CDR3 runs 15 residues. V was clipped by 3 bases and J by 6 bases; unmatched bases: 7. The CDR3 nucleotides are TGTGCCAGCAGTTTTCCCCCGACAGGGTCCGGGGAGCTGTTTTTT. Its translation is CASSFPPTGSGELFF.

This clonotype was seen a few times. This chain links TRBV18 with TRBJ1-1, with a possible D match to TRBD1 (6 bases). Trimming left V 6 bases short and J 7 bases short, with 21 bases between. Germline assignment: CDR1 KGHSH and CDR2 LQKENI. The CDR3 length is 15 residues. This chain's CDR3 is CASSPTRQVIGEAFF. DNA for the CDR3: TGTGCCAGCTCCCCTACCCGACAGGTCATCGGTGAAGCTTTCTTT.

This clonotype was recorded at least ten times. CDR3 amino acids: CSSPSRGTDTQYF. In DNA form, the CDR3 reads TGCAGTAGCCCATCGCGAGGCACAGATACGCAGTATTTT. The rearrangement joins TRBV20-1 to TRBJ2-3; D remains unclear. V lost 8 bases and J lost 1, with 13 bases in between. CDR3 length equals 13 residues. Germline V gives CDR1 DFQATT, CDR2 SNEGSKA (reference sequence).

This clonotype has just a few counts. The gene calls are TRBV28 and TRBJ2-4, with TRBD2 matching 11 bases. CDR3 length equals 15 residues. The germline V gene encodes CDR1 MDHEN and CDR2 SYDVKM. Germline trimming cut 6 bases from V and 7 bases from J; bases unmatched to any gene: 8. CDR3 in DNA: TGTGCCAGCAGCCATTCCGGGACTAGCGGTAACATTCAGTACTTC. It translates to CASSHSGTSGNIQYF.

Worth noting for this clonotype: A clone one base away is much larger, so this may be a read error. The chain employs TRBV7-8 and TRBJ2-5; D is possibly TRBD1 or TRBD2 (6 bases each). Germline lookup yields CDR1 SGHVS and CDR2 FQNEAQ. Trimming stripped 3 bases from V and 1 base from J, with 12 bases between. CDR3 length: 15 amino acids. In nucleotides, the CDR3 is TGTGCCAGCAGCTTTGAGGGGGGCTCCCAAGAGACCCAGTACTTC. Amino acid sequence: CASSFEGGSQETQYF.

A word on this clonotype: A single base separates this from a much larger clone, so it may be a read error. CDR3 sequence (DNA): TGTGCCAGCGGCTCCCGGGGGGTGGGGTCCTACAATGAGCAGTTCTTC. Translated, it gives CASGSRGVGSYNEQFF. The V gene is TRBV7-2, the J gene TRBJ2-1, with 7 bases aligning to TRBD2. Losses at the gene ends were 8 bases for V and 1 base for J; bases not matched to a gene: 11. There are 16 residues in the CDR3. Germline CDR1 is SGHTA and CDR2 is FQGNSA.

The chain combines TRBV6-2 or TRBV6-3 with TRBJ2-2, with 7 bases fitting TRBD2. J gave up 2 bases and V 2 bases, and 5 bases lay outside the gene matches. The CDR3 runs to 16 residues. Germline V gives CDR1 MNHEY, CDR2 SVGEGT. The CDR3 reads CASSYEAGSNTGELFF. The CDR3 bases are TGTGCCAGCAGTTACGAAGCGGGGAGTAACACCGGGGAGCTGTTTTTT.

This clonotype was seen at least ten times. The chain joins TRBV29-1 to TRBJ2-7; TRBD1 matches 9 bases. Germline V CDR1 and CDR2: SQVTM, ANQGSEA. V lost 4 bases to trimming and J lost 1 base; unmatched junction nucleotides: 5. The CDR3 is 14 amino acids. CDR3 protein: CSVGDRALSYEQYF. CDR3 DNA sequence: TGCAGCGTTGGGGACAGGGCTCTGTCCTACGAGCAGTACTTC.

This clonotype has just a few counts. The chain couples TRBV14 to TRBJ2-1; TRBD2 agrees at 10 bases. Looked up from germline, CDR1 is SGHDN and CDR2 is FVKESK. The CDR3 loop spans 19 amino acids. V shed 2 bases, J shed 7 bases, and the junction held 17 bases outside the gene matches. For the CDR3, the DNA is TGTGCCAGCAGCCAACACGGGCTAGCGGGAGTTCGATTCCGAAATGAGCAGTTCTTC. Its translation is CASSQHGLAGVRFRNEQFF.

This clonotype has just a few counts. The chain joins TRBV6-1 to TRBJ2-5, with TRBD2 identical over 9 bases. With V trimmed by 8 bases and J by 3 bases, 4 bases remained unmatched. This CDR3 region has 13 residues. Germline V gene sequence: CDR1 MNHNS, CDR2 SASEGT. The DNA for the CDR3 is TGTGCCAGCGGCCGCGGGAGGGAAGAGACCCAGTACTTC. Its translation is CASGRGREETQYF.

The V and J genes are TRBV7-2 and TRBJ1-6, with D perhaps TRBD1 (5 bases). CDR3 size: 14 residues. CDR1 is SGHTA, CDR2 FQGNSA, per germline. Trimming took off 5 bases at V and 7 bases at J, with 12 bases between the two ends. The CDR3, as DNA: TGTGCCAGCAGCACCGGACGGGACAATTCACCCCTCCACTTT. This gives the protein CASSTGRDNSPLHF.

This clonotype has at least ten counts. V usage is TRBV28 and J usage is TRBJ2-7; 9 bases match TRBD2. The CDR3 loop spans 15 amino acids. Looked up from germline, CDR1 is MDHEN and CDR2 is SYDVKM. J lost 7 bases, V lost 5 bases, and 12 bases had no gene match. CDR3 sequence reads: CASSPPGLARLEQYF. CDR3 nucleotides: TGTGCCAGCAGTCCTCCGGGACTAGCAAGATTGGAGCAGTACTTC.

This clonotype appeared many times. The genes are TRBV12-3 or TRBV12-4 and TRBJ2-3, with TRBD2 as a possible D gene (6 bases). V lost 6 bases and J lost 2, with 24 bases in between. This CDR3 contains 18 residues. This CDR3 reads CASSSGRGTRPYTDTQYF. The CDR3 DNA reads as TGTGCCAGCAGCTCAGGGCGGGGAACGAGGCCGTACACAGATACGCAGTATTTT.

The genes are TRBV9 and TRBJ2-1, with D possibly called TRBD1 or TRBD2 (6 bases each). Germline V CDR1 and CDR2: SGDLS, YYNGEE. Trimming left V 0 bases short and J 7 bases short, with 14 bases between. This CDR3 spans 15 amino acids. The CDR3, as DNA: TGTGCCAGCAGCGTAGGACTAGGGGGTTGGAATGAGCAGTTCTTC. Encoded protein: CASSVGLGGWNEQFF.

The chain combines TRBV5-1 with TRBJ1-6; TRBD1 might be the D (5 bases). Germline CDR1 reads SGHRS; CDR2 reads YFSETQ. The CDR3 has 13 amino acids. V lost 6 bases and J 8 bases, leaving 12 bases between the germline ends. CDR3 protein: CASNEGSDSPLHF. The CDR3 nucleotides read TGCGCCAGCAACGAGGGGTCCGATTCACCCCTCCACTTT.

The rearrangement joins TRBV20-1 to TRBJ2-7; D remains ambiguous. There are 14 residues in the CDR3. V lost 3 bases to trimming and J lost 2 bases, with 14 bases between them. The germline V gene has CDR1 DFQATT and CDR2 SNEGSKA (reference sequence). CDR3 in amino acids: CSASGLGDTYEQYF. The DNA for the CDR3 is TGCAGTGCTAGCGGTTTAGGCGACACCTACGAGCAGTACTTC.

The gene calls are TRBV28 and TRBJ1-3; the D is unclear. The CDR3 contains 16 residues. From germline, CDR1 is MDHEN and CDR2 SYDVKM. V lost 6 bases to trimming and J lost 0 bases, with 15 bases between them. CDR3 residues: CASSWVKASSGNTIYF. In DNA, the CDR3 is TGTGCCAGCAGCTGGGTAAAGGCTTCCTCTGGAAACACCATATATTTT.

This chain links TRBV20-1 with TRBJ2-5; either TRBD1 or TRBD2 may supply D (5 bases each). Per the germline V gene, CDR1 is DFQATT and CDR2 is SNEGSKA (reference sequence). The V gene lost 3 bases and the J gene lost 12 bases, with 17 bases spanning the gap. The CDR3 is 12 residues long. CDR3 bases: TGCAGTGCTAGGGGGACGGAGCTAATGGAGTACTTC. It encodes CSARGTELMEYF.

This clonotype has ten or more counts. This chain uses TRBV18 with TRBJ2-1; possibly TRBD1 for D (5 bases). This CDR3 has 15 amino acids. Trimming took 2 bases from V and 6 from J, leaving 14 bases between them. The germline V gene encodes CDR1 KGHSH and CDR2 LQKENI. The CDR3 DNA reads as TGTGCCAGCTCACCAAATCACGGACAAGGCAATGAGCAGTTCTTC. This translates into CASSPNHGQGNEQFF.

This clonotype was seen more than once but under ten times. This chain connects TRBV6-5 to TRBJ1-4; D not certain. Germline values: CDR1 MNHEY, CDR2 SVGAGI. CDR3 length equals 17 residues. Trimming took 2 bases from V and 8 from J, leaving 21 bases between them. The CDR3 reads CASSYTSRGPPVEKLFF. In nucleotides, the CDR3 is TGTGCCAGCAGTTACACCTCTCGCGGGCCGCCCGTCGAAAAACTGTTTTTT.

The chain combines TRBV6-1 with TRBJ1-1; D remains ambiguous. V was pared by 0 bases and J by 8 bases, with 13 bases between. The CDR3 length is 14 residues. The V gene's germline CDR1 is MNHNS and CDR2 SASEGT. This CDR3 reads CASSEASSEREAFF. The CDR3 coding sequence is TGTGCCAGCAGTGAAGCCTCGTCCGAGAGGGAAGCTTTCTTT.

This clonotype was observed at least ten times. The J gene is TRBJ2-2, the V gene TRBV20-1; 8 nucleotides align to TRBD2. V lost 2 bases, J lost 4 bases, and 6 bases stayed unmatched. Per germline, CDR1 DFQATT and CDR2 SNEGSKA (reference sequence). This CDR3 has 15 residues. CDR3: CSARTSGGPTGELFF. CDR3 DNA: TGCAGTGCTAGAACTAGCGGAGGCCCCACCGGGGAGCTGTTTTTT.